Shown below are 8 T cell receptor beta chains from a single sample sequenced in a study of early T cells in non-severe SARS-CoV-2 infection. TCRdb independently ran MiXCR on the 5' RACE reads; one entry per CDR3 protein. The sample consists of about 94,000 distinct CDR3 sequences, around 14% of them appearing once. Sequencing was done on a sample of whole blood. The receptors derive from an adult who was a healthcare worker with PCR-confirmed SARS-CoV-2 infection or an uninfected control (not recorded which).

The genes are TRBV7-9 and TRBJ2-5; TRBD2 might be the D (6 bases). CDR3 length: 16 residues. The germline CDR1 and CDR2 sequences are SEHNR and FQNEAQ (reference sequence). With 5 bases removed from V and 0 bases from J, the gap between germline ends came to 16 bases. The CDR3 region has the DNA TGTGCCAGCAGCCCCGCGGCGCGGGGTAACCAAGAGACCCAGTACTTC. This sequence encodes CASSPAARGNQETQYF.

This clonotype was found many times. The J gene is TRBJ2-3, the V gene TRBV10-3, with a weak D call TRBD2 (5 bases). Germline V CDR1 and CDR2: ENHRY, SYGVKD. This CDR3 contains 13 residues. V dropped 10 bases and J dropped 2 bases, with 13 bases sitting between them. This chain's CDR3 is CARRAESTDTQYF. The CDR3 DNA sequence: TGTGCCAGAAGAGCGGAATCCACAGATACGCAGTATTTT.

V usage is TRBV29-1 and J usage is TRBJ2-3, with D perhaps matching TRBD1 or TRBD2 (5 bases each). The V end was cut by 0 bases, the J end by 1 base, with 8 bases between. The CDR3 sequence is 14 residues long. The germline gives CDR1 SQVTM, CDR2 ANQGSEA. CDR3 residues: CSVEEWGRTDTQYF. DNA of the CDR3: TGCAGCGTTGAAGAGTGGGGACGCACAGATACGCAGTATTTT.

This clonotype was counted a few times. The V and J genes are TRBV10-2 and TRBJ2-1; D is ambiguous. V lost 10 bases to trimming and J lost 3 bases, with 10 bases between them. This CDR3 comprises 12 residues. Germline V gene data show CDR1 as WSHSY and CDR2 as SAAADI. CDR3 DNA: TGCGCCACCAAAGCGTACTACAATGAGCAGTTCTTC. As protein: CATKAYYNEQFF.

This clonotype was found many times. The V gene is TRBV5-1, the J gene TRBJ2-1, with 10 nucleotides matching TRBD1. The CDR3 extends over 17 amino acids. CDR1 and CDR2 (germline): SGHRS, YFSETQ. V shed 0 bases, J shed 6 bases, and the junction held 9 bases outside the gene matches. The CDR3, as DNA: TGCGCCAGCAGCTTGGCCCGGACAGGGGGTCGAGGCAATGAGCAGTTCTTC. Its translation is CASSLARTGGRGNEQFF.

The chain uses TRBV5-1 and TRBJ2-6; the match to TRBD1 covers 7 bases. The J segment lost 3 bases and the V segment lost 0 bases, leaving 6 bases of the junction unmatched. Germline V gene lookup returns CDR1 SGHRS and CDR2 YFSETQ. The CDR3 has 17 residues. The DNA of the CDR3 is TGCGCCAGCAGCTTGGAACAGGGGACGAGTGGGGCCAACGTCCTGACTTTC. Translated: CASSLEQGTSGANVLTF.

This clonotype has ten or more counts. The gene calls are TRBV20-1 and TRBJ1-6; 9 bases align to TRBD1. After removal of 0 bases from V and 4 bases from J, the junction contained 7 bases not matched to a gene. The germline V gene has CDR1 DFQATT and CDR2 SNEGSKA (reference sequence). CDR3 length: 17 amino acids. The CDR3 nucleotides read TGCAGTGCTAGAGATGTGAGGACAGGGGATTATAATTCACCCCTCCACTTT. Amino acids: CSARDVRTGDYNSPLHF.

This sequence joins TRBV5-1 and TRBJ1-1; 7 bases agree with TRBD1. V shed 4 bases and J 2 bases; nucleotides not matched to a gene: 8. This CDR3 has 15 residues. Germline values: CDR1 SGHRS, CDR2 YFSETQ. CDR3 nucleotide sequence: TGCGCCAGCAGCGGCGGGACAGCCAAAAACACTGAAGCTTTCTTT. Its translation: CASSGGTAKNTEAFF.